This TCR beta chain was captured in a study of cytomegalovirus exposure and HLA in healthy donors (dated by TCRdb to the late 2010s). Some background on the complete study: An earlier analysis of some 500 of the donors reported more than 250 Gb of sequence data and 117 million unique TCR beta sequences from about 179 million T cells. Around 330 gigabases of sequencing data and around 85 million unique TCR sequences made up an early release that covered about 640 HLA-typed donors. Among the 398 genotyped donors, around 79% belonged to the genetic ancestry cluster associated with self-reported Caucasian donors. The study was designed to test whether signatures of past pathogen exposure could be identified by cataloging public T cell receptors. The study profiled the T cell repertoires of under 850 subjects by immunosequencing and related them to cytomegalovirus serostatus. A separate validation cohort of roughly 110 different subjects was used in addition to the 666-subject first cohort. To predict cytomegalovirus infection status, the study brought together high-throughput TCR immunosequencing, statistical association of individual TCRs with disease status, and machine learning. In a later analysis, previously published TCR beta repertoires from about 640 donors were re-analyzed and high-resolution HLA genotyping was added so that TCR occurrence patterns could be studied. In the later analysis, no new phenotypic data were used to find candidate immune exposures; instead, reliance was placed on TCR beta sequences and their occurrence across donors. To decide whether each TCR beta V gene segment behaved as functional or pseudogenic, an earlier analysis of some 570 of the donors relied on high-throughput TCR beta sequencing. Alongside the repertoire data, information on donor age, sex, ethnicity and CMV serostatus was compiled. Genome-wide SNP genotypes for about three fifths of the roughly 670 donors were used in a later genetic analysis, which treated that subset as a discovery cohort. All discovery cohort repertoires had been generated on a single sequencing platform. Both class I and class II loci were covered by HLA typing, at four-digit resolution. The number of donors typed differed by locus, with 629-630 for A, B, C, DRB1 and DQB1, 522 for DQA1, about 610 for DPA1, and 472 for DPB1. A handful of DR-DQ haplotypes were handled as single units for association and clustering because linkage in the cohort was strong. On average, around 200,000 unique TCR beta nucleotide sequences were sequenced per donor among a few hundred genotyped donors of the cohort, with 15% to 20% of those sequences being non-productive. Beyond this particular receptor, the publication reports: The presence/absence analyses assumed that sequencing depth was roughly uniform across donors, and that assumption may not be true. Assigning TCR associations to individual alleles was difficult when HLA alleles, especially DR and DQ, strongly co-occurred. According to a later analysis, most CMV-associated TCR beta chains appeared to be HLA-restricted, and the HLA associations seemed to be driven largely by CMV exposure. A later genetic analysis associated a missense DCLRE1C variant with V-gene and J-gene trimming of TCR beta chains, and an independent cohort replicated the association. The earlier analysis of approximately 540 of the donors excluded over 15 rarely observed V segments, including chromosome 9 orphons, because counts were too low. Three of the identified cytomegalovirus-associated TCR beta chains were confirmed in vitro to be specific for cytomegalovirus antigens. At a false discovery rate of 0.05, a later analysis linked approximately 18,000 TCR beta sequences to specific HLA alleles. According to the authors, the approach could potentially be generalized to other disease states and immunological phenotypes. The sequencing pipeline was judged likely to have produced a cluster of highly shared sequence variants as a technical artifact. Broadly in line with IMGT annotations, most TCR beta V segments showed up in productive rearrangements about 90% or about 30% of the time in an earlier analysis of some 590 of the donors. Correlated functional status among segregating V segments might be attributable to linkage disequilibrium, but an unknown experimental factor could not be ruled out. In a later analysis, HLA-associated TCR beta chains were found to be more clonally expanded and to have lower generation probabilities than equally common non-associated chains. A further reported finding was that TCR beta sequences accurately predicted the HLA-A and HLA-B alleles for most subjects in the first cohort. Compared with the approximately 720-donor mean, donors in an Asian-associated ancestry cluster had fewer N-insertions in productive TCRs, according to a later genetic analysis. A total of fewer than 200 TCR beta chains were listed by the study as associated with cytomegalovirus. The classifier was reported to diagnose cytomegalovirus status with high specificity and sensitivity in both the original and validation cohorts. Only TCR beta chains were sequenced in this cohort, and the absence of alpha or paired-chain data limited detectable features. Several of the top co-occurrence clusters appeared to be linked to parvovirus B19, influenza, CMV and Epstein-Barr virus, according to a later analysis. HLA typing was unavailable for some donors at each locus, so association tests used only the typed subset. In a later analysis, TCR association rates were found to vary across HLA loci, with the most associated TCRs seen for DRB1 alleles and the fewest for HLA-C alleles. The only immune exposure information available for the cohort was CMV serostatus. Most TCR sequences were seen in very few donors, while some public TCRs were found in many individuals.

Library construction relied on the immunoSEQ multiplex PCR assay. A mixture of 60 forward primers for TCR Vbeta segments and 13 reverse primers for TCR Jbeta segments was used in the multiplex PCR. The CDR3 region of rearranged TCR beta genes was amplified from genomic DNA with a multiplex PCR assay. The Illumina HiSeq System was used to sequence the amplified TCR beta libraries as 87-base-pair reads. Under the source paper's analysis protocol: A later analysis counted some 74 million unique TCR beta chains across the 650 to 700 repertoires, and around 12 million of these chains were shared by at least two donors. Raw reads were error-corrected and collapsed into unique sequences by a nearest-neighbor algorithm in which closely related sequences were merged to remove PCR and sequencing errors. V, D and J gene segments were assigned by aligning CDR3 sequences to IMGT reference sequences. For a sequence to be retained, at least a six-nucleotide match to both a V gene segment and a J gene segment was required. Rearrangements were called productive when the CDR3 lacked stop codons and stayed in frame with V and J; all others were non-productive. Following IMGT convention, CDR3 was defined as the stretch from the second conserved V-encoded cysteine to the conserved J-encoded phenylalanine. Sequences without an unambiguous match to a single V gene segment were excluded from the earlier analysis of approximately 560 of the donors. An earlier analysis of several hundred of the donors classified V segments as functional when productive rearrangements were above 56.7% and as segregating when the standard deviation between donors was above 5%. A statistical classification framework was built for diagnosing cytomegalovirus status from the catalog of TCR beta chain sequences. In a later analysis, TCR nucleotide sequences were compared against IMGT/GENE-DB human TR gene sequences so that V and J genes could be assigned. A later analysis assigned CDR3 sequences and most-parsimonious VDJ recombination scenarios with the TCRdist pipeline. In a later analysis, every TCR beta chain was defined by the combination of its CDR3 amino acid sequence and its V-gene family, and reads without a unique V-gene family were dropped. As a way to deal with suspected cross-contamination and a sequencing artifact, a later analysis dropped under 600 nucleotide sequences that were highly shared and had low generation probability. For each public chain, a later analysis derived a clonal expansion index from normalized ranks of inferred template counts within each repertoire. In a later analysis, generation probabilities were computed using a VDJ recombination model fitted to out-of-frame rearrangements, and the results were checked against IGoR. Hypergeometric tests were used in a later analysis to score TCR-TCR, TCR-HLA and TCR-CMV co-occurrence, with a repertoire-size bias correction applied to the TCR pairs. To estimate false discovery rates, a later analysis permuted the HLA or CMV assignments 20 times. In a later analysis, co-occurring TCRs were grouped using DBSCAN, with TCRdist sequence similarity added in when clustering inside HLA-allele-positive subsets. For co-occurrence clustering, repertoires with fewer than 30,000 or more than 120,000 public chains were excluded, along with about five repertoires with anomalous nucleotide sharing. The source is immuneACCESS, and TCRdb retained only in-frame sequences with V and J called. Part of the clones is not carried over; for the studies checked, unresolved V genes explain less than half of this, and the remainder is unexplained. V and J calls and clone size are given by that table; D and trimming were obtained from the DNA. Within this sample are roughly 140,000 clones, with almost 80% of them counted one time only. Jointly, the top ten make up roughly 0.7% of the sample.

The cohort comprised some 680 healthy bone marrow donors. Cohort members were all nominally healthy when sampled, although unrecorded immune exposures were likely present. The donor was CMV seronegative and belonged to the group of over 350 seronegative cohort members. A peripheral blood sample was provided by each donor, and peripheral blood mononuclear cells were used for TCR beta sequencing. The Qiagen DNeasy Blood Extraction Kit was used to extract genomic DNA from the blood cell samples. Note on this clone: Its antigen is still unknown. Per-base quality was not reported, and no clone a single base away is much larger than it.

The TCR originated in a male donor in good health and CMV-seronegative. The source material was PBMCs.

The CDR3 loop reads CAWSVSGDTQYF. DNA sequence: TGTGCCTGGAGTGTCTCAGGAGATACGCAGTATTTT. This sequence uses TRBV30 and TRBJ2-3, with an unclear D gene assignment. The V and J ends are trimmed by 0 bases and 5 bases, leaving 6 bases between them. Taken from cysteine to phenylalanine, the CDR3 has 12 residues. The retained sequence is limited to the CDR3, 36 bases, with the frame set at the first base. CDR1 and CDR2, per the germline V gene (reference sequence), are GTSNPN and SVGIG.